These T cell receptor beta chains were read from a single sample in a study of CD8+CD57+ T cells in acquired aplastic anemia. TCRdb fed the reads into MiXCR, producing one record per CDR3 protein. The sample carries under 200,000 distinct CDR3 sequences, about 64% recorded once. The sequenced sample consisted of sorted CD4+, CD8+, or CD8+CD57+ T cells (not recorded which) from PBMCs. The receptors were gathered from a human donor in good health. Each CDR3 is given with its conserved first and last residue. The D gene is left open where the match is weak. Clone size is shown for a subset of rows, as once, few, many or a class of expanded clone.

abundance | d_gene | len | j_gene | v_gene | CDR3nt | CDR3aa
once | . | 14 | TRBJ1-5 | TRBV24-1 | TGTGCCACCAGTGAAGGCAGGGTCGATCAGCCCCAGCATTTT | CATSEGRVDQPQHF
once | . | 14 | TRBJ2-5 | TRBV19 | TGTGCCAGTAGTATAGTGGGGAACCAAGAGACCCAGTACTTC | CASSIVGNQETQYF
. | . | 15 | TRBJ1-6 | TRBV11-2 | TGTGCCAGCAGCTTAGAGGGCAGTTTTCTTTCACCCCTCCACTTT | CASSLEGSFLSPLHF
. | TRBD1 | 14 | TRBJ2-3 | TRBV20-1 | TGCAGTGCTTTGACAGGGATTGGCGCAGATACGCAGTATTTT | CSALTGIGADTQYF
. | TRBD1 | 14 | TRBJ2-7 | TRBV7-8 | TGTGCCAGCAGCTCCCGGACAGGGGCGGACGAGCAGTACTTC | CASSSRTGADEQYF
few | TRBD2 | 16 | TRBJ2-3 | TRBV10-3 | TGTGCCATCAGTGACCCGACTAGCGGACCCACAGATACGCAGTATTTT | CAISDPTSGPTDTQYF
. | . | 11 | TRBJ1-1 | TRBV7-9 | TGTGCCAGCAGCCCACAGCTGAGAGCTTTCTTT | CASSPQLRAFF
. | . | 10 | TRBJ1-1 | TRBV29-1 | TGCAGCGTTGTTGAAGTTGCAGCTTTCTTT | CSVVEVAAFF
. | TRBD1 | 16 | TRBJ2-3 | TRBV29-1 | TGCAGCGCCCCCCACTGGGACAGTCCTTACACAGATACGCAGTATTTT | CSAPHWDSPYTDTQYF
. | . | 13 | TRBJ1-4 | TRBV7-9 | TGTGCCAGCAGCATAGCGAAGGGAACAGAACTGTTATTT | CASSIAKGTELLF
. | TRBD2 | 15 | TRBJ2-1 | TRBV27 | TGTGCCAGCAGTTTTGGAGCGGGAGGGGCAAATGAGCAGTTCTTC | CASSFGAGGANEQFF
. | TRBD2 | 17 | TRBJ2-1 | TRBV7-3 | TGTGCCAGCAGCTTAAGGTTGGTGGATAGCGGGAGCAATGAGCAGTTCTTC | CASSLRLVDSGSNEQFF
many | TRBD1 | 15 | TRBJ1-2 | TRBV12-3/TRBV12-4 | TGTGCCAGCAGTATGCCGGGACAGGGTATGAGAGGCTACACCTTC | CASSMPGQGMRGYTF
. | . | 13 | TRBJ1-1 | TRBV20-1 | TGCAGTGCCGGCCGACACGTGAACACTGAAGCTTTCTTT | CSAGRHVNTEAFF
many | . | 16 | TRBJ2-5 | TRBV20-1 | TGCAGTGCTAGTCCCCCCCTAGCGTTGCTGCAAGAGACCCAGTACTTC | CSASPPLALLQETQYF
. | . | 16 | TRBJ1-5 | TRBV20-1 | TGCAGTGCTAGAGATCATTCGAGGGACGGCAATCAGCCCCAGCATTTT | CSARDHSRDGNQPQHF
. | . | 14 | TRBJ1-5 | TRBV12-3/TRBV12-4 | TGTGCCAGCAGTTTAGGGTTGACAGGCCAGCCCCAGCATTTT | CASSLGLTGQPQHF
once | TRBD1 | 13 | TRBJ2-7 | TRBV20-1 | TGCAGTGCCGCCGGGACAGGGTACTACGAGCAGTACTTC | CSAAGTGYYEQYF
. | . | 11 | TRBJ2-1 | TRBV2 | TGTGCCAGCAGTGGGGAAAATGAGCAGTTCTTC | CASSGENEQFF
. | . | 17 | TRBJ1-6 | TRBV15 | TGTGCCATCTCCTCAGGGGCTACCCTACTAAATAGTTCACCCCTCCACTTT | CAISSGATLLNSSPLHF
many | TRBD2 | 15 | TRBJ2-1 | TRBV2 | TGTGCCAGCAGGACTAGCCCTAGCTCCTACAATGAGCAGTTCTTC | CASRTSPSSYNEQFF
few | TRBD1 | 13 | TRBJ2-7 | TRBV20-1 | TGCAGTGCTAGAAGGGCAGGGGGCTACGAGCAGTACTTC | CSARRAGGYEQYF
many | TRBD2 | 18 | TRBJ2-2 | TRBV7-8 | TGTGCCAGCAGCTTAGGACCGGGACTAGCGGGAAACACCGGGGAGCTGTTTTTT | CASSLGPGLAGNTGELFF
many | . | 13 | TRBJ2-2 | TRBV6-5 | TGTGCCAGCAGTTACGAAGGCGCCGGGGAGCTGTTTTTT | CASSYEGAGELFF
once | . | 14 | TRBJ2-3 | TRBV25-1 | TGTGCCACCTATGGGGGGGCTAGCACAGATACGCAGTATTTT | CATYGGASTDTQYF
. | TRBD1 | 14 | TRBJ2-7 | TRBV6-5 | TGTGCCAGCAGTCATGACAGGGGGATGAGGGAGCAGTACTTC | CASSHDRGMREQYF
. | . | 18 | TRBJ1-4 | TRBV20-1 | TGCAGTGCTAGAGCCCTTTTAGGCACGCATGTAACTAATGAAAAACTGTTTTTT | CSARALLGTHVTNEKLFF
. | . | 15 | TRBJ1-2 | TRBV2 | TGTGCCAGCAGTGCCGACCCGACCTCTAACTATGGCTACACCTTC | CASSADPTSNYGYTF
. | . | 15 | TRBJ2-3 | TRBV10-3 | TGTGCCATCAAACTAGGCGGCCAGGGGTCAGATACGCAGTATTTT | CAIKLGGQGSDTQYF
. | TRBD1 | 15 | TRBJ1-1 | TRBV2 | TGTGCCAGCAGGCGGACAGGACCACCGAACACTGAAGCTTTCTTT | CASRRTGPPNTEAFF
. | TRBD1 | 16 | TRBJ2-7 | TRBV20-1 | TGCAGTGCTAGAGATCCATGGACAGGGGATTCCTACGAGCAGTACTTC | CSARDPWTGDSYEQYF
. | . | 16 | TRBJ2-2 | TRBV7-9 | TGTGCCAGCAGCTCCGTGATGGCGGGACCCACCGGGGAGCTGTTTTTT | CASSSVMAGPTGELFF
. | . | 17 | TRBJ2-5 | TRBV7-9 | TGTGCCAGCAGCTCGGGGCGGGCTACTGCCGAGTGGGAGACCCAGTACTTC | CASSSGRATAEWETQYF
. | TRBD1 | 15 | TRBJ2-7 | TRBV20-1 | TGCAGTGCTAATTGGAACGGACAGGGGGCATACGAGCAGTACTTC | CSANWNGQGAYEQYF
. | . | 15 | TRBJ1-1 | TRBV25-1 | TGTGCCAGCACCTCGCCGGGACACCGGAACACTGAAGCTTTCTTT | CASTSPGHRNTEAFF
. | . | 15 | TRBJ1-2 | TRBV5-6 | TGTGCCAGCAGCTTAGTAGGCCGGGGGAACTATGGCTACACCTTC | CASSLVGRGNYGYTF
many | TRBD2 | 15 | TRBJ2-1 | TRBV15 | TGTGCCACCAGTCATAGCGGGAGCTCCTACAATGAGCAGTTCTTC | CATSHSGSSYNEQFF
. | . | 13 | TRBJ2-2 | TRBV30 | TGTGCCTGGAGTACAGGTCACACCGGGGAGCTGTTTTTT | CAWSTGHTGELFF
. | . | 15 | TRBJ1-1 | TRBV10-3 | TGTGCCATCAGTGAGTCGACGGGGGTAAGCACTGAAGCTTTCTTT | CAISESTGVSTEAFF
few | TRBD1 | 12 | TRBJ2-7 | TRBV2 | TGTGCCAGCAGACAGGGGGGAGGCGAGCAGTACTTC | CASRQGGGEQYF
. | TRBD2 | 14 | TRBJ2-1 | TRBV10-3 | TGTGCCATCAAATCTAGCGGGGGGGTGGATGAGCAGTTCTTC | CAIKSSGGVDEQFF
. | TRBD2 | 18 | TRBJ2-3 | TRBV5-1 | TGCGCCAGCAGCCTCTGGCCTAGCGGATTACAAACCCCGGCTACGCAGTATTTT | CASSLWPSGLQTPATQYF
few | TRBD1 | 16 | TRBJ2-3 | TRBV6-1 | TGTGCCAGCAGTTACTCCGACAGGGACAACACAGATACGCAGTATTTT | CASSYSDRDNTDTQYF
. | . | 17 | TRBJ1-5 | TRBV27 | TGTGCCCCTTACGGGGGAGGGGGGGGCTTTAGCAATCAGCCCCAGCATTTT | CAPYGGGGGFSNQPQHF
. | . | 11 | TRBJ1-1 | TRBV20-1 | TGCAGTGCTAGCGACGGTACTGAAGCTTTCTTT | CSASDGTEAFF
. | . | 11 | TRBJ2-1 | TRBV7-9 | TGTGCCAGCAGCTTAGGACAAGAGCAGTTCTTC | CASSLGQEQFF
. | . | 13 | TRBJ1-1 | TRBV5-5 | TGTGCCAGCAGCTTATTGGCACCAGGTAAAGCTTTCTTT | CASSLLAPGKAFF
many | . | 15 | TRBJ2-7 | TRBV7-6 | TGTGCCAGCAGCGAGGACATAGGGGGGCTCTACGAGCAGTACTTC | CASSEDIGGLYEQYF
many | TRBD1 | 14 | TRBJ1-2 | TRBV24-1 | TGTGCCACCAGTGATAGGGACAGGGCCGATGGCTACACCTTC | CATSDRDRADGYTF
. | . | 14 | TRBJ1-2 | TRBV20-1 | TGCAGTGCTAGGGGGTTACAGTGTTCTTGGGGCTACACCTTC | CSARGLQCSWGYTF
once | TRBD2 | 18 | TRBJ2-3 | TRBV15 | TGTGCCACCAGCAGAGCTTACATTACTAGCGGGAGCACAGATACGCAGTATTTT | CATSRAYITSGSTDTQYF